This T cell receptor (beta chain) was profiled in a study of T cell responses to AZD1222 COVID-19 vaccine. Study outcomes and limitations: Clonal diversity was possibly underestimated; the donors were predominantly white British and more often female. Spike-specific TCRs gained breadth and depth after people received two AZD1222 doses. At baseline, seropositivity was found in only a handful of AZD1222 recipients. Repertoires were sampled only after the peak T cell response.

Regarding this clone: The antigen is not known.

Profiling relied on immunoSEQ multiplex PCR, and the TCRdb table lists in-frame clones only, not all of them. Of about 140,000 clones listed, 80% to 90% are singletons. This CDR3 has 14 residues. Trimming took 1 base from V and 3 from J, leaving 10 bases between them. In germline, CDR1 is SGHRS, CDR2 YFSETQ. This clonotype was sampled from an adult in good health. The chain combines TRBV5-1 with TRBJ1-2; D ambiguous. Sequenced here: peripheral blood, sampled on day 0 of AZD1222 vaccination. CDR3 bases: TGCGCCAGCAGCTTGCGGTCGGGAGACTATGGCTACACCTTC. Translation gives CASSLRSGDYGYTF.